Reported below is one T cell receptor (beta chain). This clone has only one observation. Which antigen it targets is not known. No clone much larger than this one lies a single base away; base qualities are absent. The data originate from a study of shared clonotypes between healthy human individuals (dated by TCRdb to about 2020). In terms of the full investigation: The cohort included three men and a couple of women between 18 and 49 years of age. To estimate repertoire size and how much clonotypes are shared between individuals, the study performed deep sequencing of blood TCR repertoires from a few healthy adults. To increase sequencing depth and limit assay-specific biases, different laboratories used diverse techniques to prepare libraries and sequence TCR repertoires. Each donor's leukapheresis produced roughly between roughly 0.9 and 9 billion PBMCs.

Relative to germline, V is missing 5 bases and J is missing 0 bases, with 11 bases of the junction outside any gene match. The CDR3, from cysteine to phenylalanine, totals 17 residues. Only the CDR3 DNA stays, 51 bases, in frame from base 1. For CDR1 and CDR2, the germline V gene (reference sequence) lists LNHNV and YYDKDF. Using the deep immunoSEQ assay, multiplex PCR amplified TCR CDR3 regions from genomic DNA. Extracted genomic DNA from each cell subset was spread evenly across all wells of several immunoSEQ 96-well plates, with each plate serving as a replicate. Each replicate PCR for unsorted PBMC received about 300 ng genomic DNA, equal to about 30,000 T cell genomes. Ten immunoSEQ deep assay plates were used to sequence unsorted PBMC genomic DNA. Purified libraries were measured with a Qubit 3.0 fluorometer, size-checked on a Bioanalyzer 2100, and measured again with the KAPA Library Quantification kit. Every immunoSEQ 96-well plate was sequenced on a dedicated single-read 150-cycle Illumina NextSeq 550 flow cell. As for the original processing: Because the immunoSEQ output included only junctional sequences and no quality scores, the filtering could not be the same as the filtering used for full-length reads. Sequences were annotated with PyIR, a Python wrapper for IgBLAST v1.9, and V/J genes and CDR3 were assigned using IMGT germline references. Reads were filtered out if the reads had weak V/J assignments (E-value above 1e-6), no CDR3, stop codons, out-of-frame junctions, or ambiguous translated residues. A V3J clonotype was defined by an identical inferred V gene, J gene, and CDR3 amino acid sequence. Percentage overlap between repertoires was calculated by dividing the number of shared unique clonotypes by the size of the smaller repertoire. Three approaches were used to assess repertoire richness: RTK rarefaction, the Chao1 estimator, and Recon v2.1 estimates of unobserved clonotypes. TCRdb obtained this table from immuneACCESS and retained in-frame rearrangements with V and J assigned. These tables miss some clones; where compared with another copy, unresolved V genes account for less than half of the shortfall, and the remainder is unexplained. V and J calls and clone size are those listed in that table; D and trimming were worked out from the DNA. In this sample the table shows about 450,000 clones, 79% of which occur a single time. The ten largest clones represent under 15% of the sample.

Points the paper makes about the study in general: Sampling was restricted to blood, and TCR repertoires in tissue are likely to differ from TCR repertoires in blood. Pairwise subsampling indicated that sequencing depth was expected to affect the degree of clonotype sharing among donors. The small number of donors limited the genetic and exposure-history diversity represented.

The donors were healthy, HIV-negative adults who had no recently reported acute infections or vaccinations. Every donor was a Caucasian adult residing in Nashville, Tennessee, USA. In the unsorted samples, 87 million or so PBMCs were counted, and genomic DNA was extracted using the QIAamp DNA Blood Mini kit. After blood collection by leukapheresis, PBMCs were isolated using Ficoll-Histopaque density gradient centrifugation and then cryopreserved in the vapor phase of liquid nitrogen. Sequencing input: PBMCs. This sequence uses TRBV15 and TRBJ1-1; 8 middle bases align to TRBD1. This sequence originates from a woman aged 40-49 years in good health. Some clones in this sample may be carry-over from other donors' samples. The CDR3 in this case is CATSPQTGVRLNTEAFF. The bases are TGTGCCACCAGCCCCCAGACAGGGGTCCGTTTGAACACTGAAGCTTTCTTT.